This TCR beta chain was retrieved from a study of blood T cell repertoires in COVID-19. Per the authors' pipeline: Amplified reference gene primers provided the basis for estimating nucleated cell counts. Method: immunoSEQ multiplex PCR; TCRdb's copy keeps in-frame clones and lacks some. V and J calls and clone size are as listed in that table; D and trimming were resolved from the DNA. The sample records some 180,000 clones, 90% being singletons. The CDR3 covers 15 residues. The V gene lost 6 bases and the J gene lost 4 bases, with 19 bases spanning the gap. Germline CDR1 and CDR2: MDHEN and SYDVKM. The chain links TRBV28 to TRBJ2-7, with D possibly being TRBD1 (6 bases). The receptor was derived from a man aged 45-60 years with acute or convalescent COVID-19. Sequencing was done on a sample of peripheral blood. The CDR3 sequence is CASRGALYPLYEQYV. The CDR3 DNA reads TGTGCCAGCAGGGGGGCCCTATATCCTTTGTACGAGCAGTACGTC.